One sample yielded the 2 T cell receptor beta chains listed below, sequenced in a study of shared clonotypes between healthy human individuals. Sequencing used immunoSEQ multiplex PCR; TCRdb keeps in-frame clones, though not all of them. The sample consists of 2 million to 2.5 million clones, over 85% of them appearing once. The specimen was naive CD4+ T cells sorted from blood. Indicated subset: CD45RA+ positively selected. These receptors came from a man aged 18 to 35 in good health.

The chain recombines TRBV9 with TRBJ2-2; D gene uncertain. The CDR3 extends over 13 amino acids. V was trimmed by 0 bases and J by 8 bases, leaving 8 bases between them. Per the germline V gene, CDR1 is SGDLS and CDR2 is YYNGEE. CDR3 loop: CASSVVGLGELFF. For the CDR3, the DNA is TGTGCCAGCAGCGTAGTTGGCTTGGGGGAGCTGTTTTTT.

This clone has just one count. The genes are TRBV5-6 and TRBJ1-6; 9 positions match TRBD1. The CDR3 spans 15 residues. The V gene's germline CDR1 is SGHDT and CDR2 YYEEEE. With 0 bases clipped from V and 9 bases from J, the junction kept 4 bases outside the gene matches. The CDR3 region is CASSLAGTGSSPLHF. The CDR3 bases are TGTGCCAGCAGCTTGGCCGGGACAGGGTCTTCACCCCTCCACTTT.